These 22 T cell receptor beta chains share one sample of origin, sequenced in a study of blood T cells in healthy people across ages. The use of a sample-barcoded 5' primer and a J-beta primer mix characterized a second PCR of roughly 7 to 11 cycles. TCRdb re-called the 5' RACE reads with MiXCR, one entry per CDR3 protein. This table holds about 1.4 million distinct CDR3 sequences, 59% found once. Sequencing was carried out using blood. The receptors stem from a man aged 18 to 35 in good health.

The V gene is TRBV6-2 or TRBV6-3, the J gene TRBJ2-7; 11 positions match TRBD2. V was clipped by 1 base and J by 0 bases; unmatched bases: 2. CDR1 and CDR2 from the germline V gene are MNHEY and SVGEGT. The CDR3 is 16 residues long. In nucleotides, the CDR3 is TGTGCCAGCAGTTACTACGGACTAGCGGGCTCCTACGAGCAGTACTTC. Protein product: CASSYYGLAGSYEQYF.

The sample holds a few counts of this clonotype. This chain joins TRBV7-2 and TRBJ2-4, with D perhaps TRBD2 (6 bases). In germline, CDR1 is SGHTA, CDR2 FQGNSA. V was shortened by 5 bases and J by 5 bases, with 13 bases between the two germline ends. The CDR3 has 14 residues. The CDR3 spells CASSLGPGENIQYF. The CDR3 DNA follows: TGTGCCAGCAGCCTAGGGCCGGGGGAAAACATTCAGTACTTC.

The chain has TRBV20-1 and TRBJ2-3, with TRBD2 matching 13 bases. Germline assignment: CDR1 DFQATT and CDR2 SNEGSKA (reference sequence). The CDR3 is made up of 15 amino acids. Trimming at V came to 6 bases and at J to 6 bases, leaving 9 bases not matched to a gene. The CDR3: CSAHPQTSGGDTQYF. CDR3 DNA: TGCAGTGCCCACCCCCAGACTAGCGGGGGGGATACGCAGTATTTT.

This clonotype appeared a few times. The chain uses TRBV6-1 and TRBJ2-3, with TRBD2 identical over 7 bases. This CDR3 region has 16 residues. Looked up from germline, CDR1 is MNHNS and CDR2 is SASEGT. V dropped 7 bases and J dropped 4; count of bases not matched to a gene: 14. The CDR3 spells CASKEVFAGVPDTQYF. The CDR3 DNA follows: TGTGCCAGCAAAGAGGTGTTCGCGGGGGTTCCAGATACGCAGTATTTT.

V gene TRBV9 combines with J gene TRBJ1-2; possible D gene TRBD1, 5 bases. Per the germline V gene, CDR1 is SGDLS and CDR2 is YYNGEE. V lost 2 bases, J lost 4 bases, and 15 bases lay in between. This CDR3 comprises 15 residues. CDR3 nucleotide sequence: TGTGCCAGCAGCGTCAAGACAGCGACTGCCTATGGCTACACCTTC. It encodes CASSVKTATAYGYTF.

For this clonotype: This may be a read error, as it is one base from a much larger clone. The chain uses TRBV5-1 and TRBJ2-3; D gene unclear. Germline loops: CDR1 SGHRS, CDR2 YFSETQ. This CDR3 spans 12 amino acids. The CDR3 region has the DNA TGCGTCAGCAGCTTGCGAGGAGATACGCAGTATTTT. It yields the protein CVSSLRGDTQYF.

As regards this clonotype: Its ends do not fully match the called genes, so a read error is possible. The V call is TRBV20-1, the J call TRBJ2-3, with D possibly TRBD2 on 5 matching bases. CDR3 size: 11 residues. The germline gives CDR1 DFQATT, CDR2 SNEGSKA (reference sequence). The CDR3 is CSAWRTDTQYF. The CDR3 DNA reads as TGTAGTGCTTGGAGGACAGATACGCAGTATTTT.

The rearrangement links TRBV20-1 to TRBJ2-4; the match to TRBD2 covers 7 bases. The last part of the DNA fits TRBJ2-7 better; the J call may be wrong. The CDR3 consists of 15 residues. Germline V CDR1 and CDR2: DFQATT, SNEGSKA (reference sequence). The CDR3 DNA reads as TGCAGTGCTAGGAGCGGGACTTCTACCTCCTACGAGCAGTACTTC. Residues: CSARSGTSTSYEQYF.

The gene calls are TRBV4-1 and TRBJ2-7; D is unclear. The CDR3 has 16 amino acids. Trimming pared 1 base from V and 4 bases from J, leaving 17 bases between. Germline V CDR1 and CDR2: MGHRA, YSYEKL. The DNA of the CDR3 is TGCGCCAGCAGCCAAGGAGTCATGCGGCCGAGGTACGAGCAGTACTTC. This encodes CASSQGVMRPRYEQYF.

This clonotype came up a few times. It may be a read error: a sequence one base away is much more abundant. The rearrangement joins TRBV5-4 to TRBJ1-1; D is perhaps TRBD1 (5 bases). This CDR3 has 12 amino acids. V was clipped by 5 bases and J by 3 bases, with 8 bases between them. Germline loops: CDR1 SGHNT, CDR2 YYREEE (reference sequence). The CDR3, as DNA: TGTGCCAGCAGGTTAGGGGACACTGAAGCTTTCTTT. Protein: CASRLGDTEAFF.

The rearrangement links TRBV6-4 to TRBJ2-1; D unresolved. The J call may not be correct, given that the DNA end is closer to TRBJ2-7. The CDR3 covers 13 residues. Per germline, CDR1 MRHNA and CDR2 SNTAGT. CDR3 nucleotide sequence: TGTGCCAGCAGTGACGAGGTCCTGAATGAGCAGTACTTC. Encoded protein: CASSDEVLNEQYF.

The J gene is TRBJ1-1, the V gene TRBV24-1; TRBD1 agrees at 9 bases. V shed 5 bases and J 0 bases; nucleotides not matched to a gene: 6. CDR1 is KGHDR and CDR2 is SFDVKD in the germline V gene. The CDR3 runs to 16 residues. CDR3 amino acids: CATSGGTGWMNTEAFF. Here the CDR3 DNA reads TGTGCCACCAGTGGCGGGACAGGGTGGATGAACACTGAAGCTTTCTTT.

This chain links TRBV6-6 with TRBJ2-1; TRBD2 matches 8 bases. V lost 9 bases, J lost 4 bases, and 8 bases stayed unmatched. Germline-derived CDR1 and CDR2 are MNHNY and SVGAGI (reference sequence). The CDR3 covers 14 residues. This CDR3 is CASLGGESYNEQFF. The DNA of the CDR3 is TGTGCCAGTCTCGGGGGGGAGTCATACAATGAGCAGTTCTTC.

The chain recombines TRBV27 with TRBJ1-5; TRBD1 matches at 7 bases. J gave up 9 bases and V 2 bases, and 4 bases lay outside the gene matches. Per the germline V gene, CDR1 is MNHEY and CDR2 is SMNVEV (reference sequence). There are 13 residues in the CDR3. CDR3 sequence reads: CASSLRQGLPQHF. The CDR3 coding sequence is TGTGCCAGCAGTTTACGACAGGGATTGCCCCAGCATTTT.

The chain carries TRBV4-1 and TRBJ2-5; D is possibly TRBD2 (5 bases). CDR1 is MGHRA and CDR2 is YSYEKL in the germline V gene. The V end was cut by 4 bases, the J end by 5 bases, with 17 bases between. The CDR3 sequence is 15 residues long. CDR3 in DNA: TGCGCCAGCAGCCCGGGAAGGCTATCTCGGGAGACCCAGTACTTC. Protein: CASSPGRLSRETQYF.

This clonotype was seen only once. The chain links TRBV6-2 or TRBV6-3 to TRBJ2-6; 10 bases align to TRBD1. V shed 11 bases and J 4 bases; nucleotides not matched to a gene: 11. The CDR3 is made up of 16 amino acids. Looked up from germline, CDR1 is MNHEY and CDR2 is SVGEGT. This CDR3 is CAPGTGEVMGANVLTF. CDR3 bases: TGTGCCCCTGGGACAGGGGAAGTGATGGGGGCCAACGTCCTGACTTTC.

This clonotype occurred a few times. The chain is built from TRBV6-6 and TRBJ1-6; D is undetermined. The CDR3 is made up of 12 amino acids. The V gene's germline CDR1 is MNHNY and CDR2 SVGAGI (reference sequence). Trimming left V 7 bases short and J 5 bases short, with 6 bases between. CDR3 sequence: CASTGNNSPLHF. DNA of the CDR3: TGTGCCAGCACGGGAAATAATTCACCCCTCCACTTT.

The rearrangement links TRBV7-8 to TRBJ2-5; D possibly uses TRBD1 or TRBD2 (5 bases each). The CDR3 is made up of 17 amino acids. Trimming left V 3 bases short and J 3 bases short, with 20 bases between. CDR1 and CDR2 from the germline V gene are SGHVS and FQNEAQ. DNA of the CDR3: TGTGCCAGCAGCTTTCGGAGTGTACTAGGGGCGGAAGAGACCCAGTACTTC. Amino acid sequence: CASSFRSVLGAEETQYF. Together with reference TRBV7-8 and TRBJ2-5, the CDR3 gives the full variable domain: GAGVSQSPRYKVAKRGQDVALRCDPISGHVSLFWYQQALGQGPEFLTYFQNEAQLDKSGLPSDRFFAERPEGSVSTLKIQRTQQEDSAVYLCASSFRSVLGAEETQYFGPGTRLLVL.

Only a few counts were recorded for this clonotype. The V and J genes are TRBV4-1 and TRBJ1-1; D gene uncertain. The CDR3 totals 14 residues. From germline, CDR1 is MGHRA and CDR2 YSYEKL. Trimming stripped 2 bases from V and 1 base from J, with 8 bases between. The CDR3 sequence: CASSQPLANTEAFF. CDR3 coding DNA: TGCGCCAGCAGCCAACCCCTCGCGAACACTGAAGCTTTCTTT.

As DNA, the CDR3 is TGTGCCAGCTCCTGGGACAGGGCGTCTGAAAAACTGTTTTTT. Translated: CASSWDRASEKLFF. The chain links TRBV18 to TRBJ1-4; 9 bases fit TRBD1. The CDR3 has 14 amino acids. The V gene's germline CDR1 is KGHSH and CDR2 LQKENI. Trimming at V came to 6 bases and at J to 7 bases, leaving 6 bases not matched to a gene.

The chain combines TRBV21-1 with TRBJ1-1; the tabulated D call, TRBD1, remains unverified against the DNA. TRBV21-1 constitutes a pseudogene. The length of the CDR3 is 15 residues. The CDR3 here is CASSKAKSGDTEAFF. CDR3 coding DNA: TGTGCCAGCAGCAAAGCGAAGTCAGGGGACACTGAAGCTTTCTTT.

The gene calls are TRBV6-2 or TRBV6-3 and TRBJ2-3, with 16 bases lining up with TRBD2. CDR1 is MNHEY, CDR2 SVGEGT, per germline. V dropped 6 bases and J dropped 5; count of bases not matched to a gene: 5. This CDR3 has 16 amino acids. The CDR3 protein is CASRGLAGGNRDTQYF. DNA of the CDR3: TGTGCCAGCAGGGGACTAGCGGGAGGGAACCGAGATACGCAGTATTTT.